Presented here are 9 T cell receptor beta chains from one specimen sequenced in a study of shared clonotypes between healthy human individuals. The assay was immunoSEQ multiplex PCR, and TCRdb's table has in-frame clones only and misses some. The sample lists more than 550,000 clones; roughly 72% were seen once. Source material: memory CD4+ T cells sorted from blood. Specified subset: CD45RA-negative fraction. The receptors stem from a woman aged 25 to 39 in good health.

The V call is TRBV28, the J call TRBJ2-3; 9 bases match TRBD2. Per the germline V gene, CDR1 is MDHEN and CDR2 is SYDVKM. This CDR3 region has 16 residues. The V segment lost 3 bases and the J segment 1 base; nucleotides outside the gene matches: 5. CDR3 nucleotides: TGTGCCAGCAGTTTCCTAGCGGGAAGAGGCACAGATACGCAGTATTTT. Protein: CASSFLAGRGTDTQYF.

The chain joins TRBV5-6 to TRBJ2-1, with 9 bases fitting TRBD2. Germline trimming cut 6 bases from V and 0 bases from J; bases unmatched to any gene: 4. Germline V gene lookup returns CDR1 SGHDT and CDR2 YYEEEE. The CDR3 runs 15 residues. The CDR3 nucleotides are TGTGCCAGCAACGGCGGGAGGGCCTCCTACAATGAGCAGTTCTTC. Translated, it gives CASNGGRASYNEQFF. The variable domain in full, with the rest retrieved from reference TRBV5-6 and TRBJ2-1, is DAGVTQSPTHLIKTRGQQVTLRCSPKSGHDTVSWYQQALGQGPQFIFQYYEEEERQRGNFPDRFSGHQFPNYSSELNVNALLLGDSALYLCASNGGRASYNEQFFGPGTRLTVL.

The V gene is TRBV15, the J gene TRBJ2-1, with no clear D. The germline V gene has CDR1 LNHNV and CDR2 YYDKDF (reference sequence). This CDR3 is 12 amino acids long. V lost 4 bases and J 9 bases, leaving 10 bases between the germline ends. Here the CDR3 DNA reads TGTGCCACCAGCATGGGATGGGGTGAGCAGTTCTTC. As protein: CATSMGWGEQFF. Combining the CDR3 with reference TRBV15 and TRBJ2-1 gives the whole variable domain DAMVIQNPRYQVTQFGKPVTLSCSQTLNHNVMYWYQQKSSQAPKLLFHYYDKDFNNEADTPDNFQSRRPNTSFCFLDIRSPGLGDTAMYLCATSMGWGEQFFGPGTRLTVL.

The CDR3 protein is CASSKGDRAQPQHF. CDR3 DNA: TGTGCCAGTAGTAAGGGAGACAGGGCACAGCCCCAGCATTTT. The rearrangement uses TRBV19 and TRBJ1-5, with 7 nucleotides matching TRBD1. The J segment lost 7 bases and the V segment lost 4 bases, leaving 7 bases of the junction unmatched. The CDR3 contains 14 residues. Germline CDR1 LNHDA, CDR2 SQIVND (reference sequence).

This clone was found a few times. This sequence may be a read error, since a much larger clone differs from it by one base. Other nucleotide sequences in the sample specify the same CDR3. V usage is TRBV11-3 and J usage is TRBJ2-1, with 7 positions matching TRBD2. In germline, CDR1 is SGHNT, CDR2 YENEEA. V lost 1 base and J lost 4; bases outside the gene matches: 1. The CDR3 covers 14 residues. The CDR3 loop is CASSLAGGYNEQFF. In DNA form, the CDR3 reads TGTGCCAGCAGCTTAGCGGGAGGTTACAATGAGCAGTTCTTC.

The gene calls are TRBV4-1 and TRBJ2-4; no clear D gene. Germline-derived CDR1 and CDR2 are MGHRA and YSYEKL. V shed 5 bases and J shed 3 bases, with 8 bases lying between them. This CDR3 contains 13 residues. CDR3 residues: CASSGEFKNIQYF. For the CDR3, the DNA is TGCGCCAGCAGCGGGGAATTCAAAAACATTCAGTACTTC.

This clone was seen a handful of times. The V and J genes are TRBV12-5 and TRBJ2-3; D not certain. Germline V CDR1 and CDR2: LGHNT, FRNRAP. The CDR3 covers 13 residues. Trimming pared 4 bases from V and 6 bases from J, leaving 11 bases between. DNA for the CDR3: TGTGCTAGTGGTTCCGAGAAGAAGGATACGCAGTATTTT. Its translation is CASGSEKKDTQYF.

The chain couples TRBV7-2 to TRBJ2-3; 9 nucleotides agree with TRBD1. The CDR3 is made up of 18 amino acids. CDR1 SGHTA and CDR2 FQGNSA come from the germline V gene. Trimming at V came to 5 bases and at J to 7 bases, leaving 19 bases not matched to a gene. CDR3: CASSLRLPGQGLGNTQYF. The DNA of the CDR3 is TGTGCCAGCAGCCTTCGACTTCCGGGACAGGGCTTGGGGAATACGCAGTATTTT.

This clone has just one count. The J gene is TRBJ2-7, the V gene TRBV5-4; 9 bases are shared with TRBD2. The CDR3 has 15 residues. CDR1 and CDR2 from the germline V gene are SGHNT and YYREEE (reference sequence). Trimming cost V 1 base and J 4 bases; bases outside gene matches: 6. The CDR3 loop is CASSLRAGGAYEQYF. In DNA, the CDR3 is TGTGCCAGCAGCTTGAGGGCGGGAGGGGCGTACGAGCAGTACTTC. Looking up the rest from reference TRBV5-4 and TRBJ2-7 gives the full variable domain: ETGVTQSPTHLIKTRGQQVTLRCSSQSGHNTVSWYQQALGQGPQFIFQYYREEENGRGNFPPRFSGLQFPNYSSELNVNALELDDSALYLCASSLRAGGAYEQYFGPGTRLTVT.